Each of the 9 T cell receptor beta chains below was sequenced from the same sample in a study of blood T cell repertoires in COVID-19. The protocol was immunoSEQ multiplex PCR, while the TCRdb copy is restricted to in-frame clones and leaves out a portion. Of around 340,000 clones listed, almost 90% are singletons. Specimen: PBMCs or T cells enriched from blood (not recorded which). These TCRs come from a woman aged 25-40 years who had been exposed to COVID-19.

The chain uses TRBV2 and TRBJ1-5; D unclear. The V gene's germline CDR1 is SNHLY and CDR2 FYNNEI. V shed 2 bases and J shed 4 bases, with 12 bases lying between them. This CDR3 is built from 15 residues. The DNA of the CDR3 is TGTGCCAGCAGTGAATTCGTGGGAGGAAATCAGCCCCAGCATTTT. It codes for CASSEFVGGNQPQHF.

V usage is TRBV30 and J usage is TRBJ2-3, with 8 bases matching TRBD1. The V segment lost 5 bases and the J segment 2 bases; nucleotides outside the gene matches: 21. CDR3 length equals 19 residues. Germline V gene lookup returns CDR1 GTSNPN and CDR2 SVGIG (reference sequence). CDR3 DNA sequence: TGTGCCTGGGCATCCACACAGGGGGGACAAGAGCGACCCACAGATACGCAGTATTTT. Encoded protein: CAWASTQGGQERPTDTQYF.

The CDR3, as DNA: TGTGCCAGCAGTGAAGCGACGCCAGCGACCGGAGGAGACACCATATATTTT. Its protein is CASSEATPATGGDTIYF. The rearrangement uses TRBV6-1 and TRBJ1-3; no clear D gene. V was clipped by 0 bases and J by 8 bases, with 20 bases between them. This CDR3 spans 17 amino acids. CDR1 MNHNS and CDR2 SASEGT come from the germline V gene.

This chain uses TRBV29-1 with TRBJ1-4; weak D call: TRBD1 (6 bases). Germline CDR1 is SQVTM and CDR2 is ANQGSEA. This CDR3 has 13 amino acids. V was cut by 6 bases and J by 5 bases, with 13 bases left in between. The CDR3 nucleotides read TGCAGCGTCGCCGGGACACTGAATGAAAAACTGTTTTTT. Amino acids: CSVAGTLNEKLFF.

This clone came up once. V gene TRBV5-6 combines with J gene TRBJ2-2; D remains unclear. The V gene's germline CDR1 is SGHDT and CDR2 YYEEEE. The V gene lost 6 bases and the J gene lost 4 bases, with 10 bases spanning the gap. The CDR3 length is 13 residues. The CDR3, as DNA: TGTGCCAGCACCCTTTGGAGCACCGGGGAGCTGTTTTTT. Its protein product is CASTLWSTGELFF.

The V call is TRBV27, the J call TRBJ2-3; 10 bases are shared with TRBD2. CDR1 is MNHEY and CDR2 is SMNVEV in the germline V gene (reference sequence). The CDR3 length is 18 residues. V lost 3 bases and J lost 2; bases outside the gene matches: 11. The CDR3 DNA reads TGTGCCAGCAGTTTTTTGACTAGCGGGCCTCCAAACACAGATACGCAGTATTTT. Its translation: CASSFLTSGPPNTDTQYF.

The chain joins TRBV7-9 to TRBJ2-3; tentatively, D is TRBD1 (6 bases). The germline V and J ends were trimmed by 5 bases and 3 bases, with 9 bases remaining between them. The length of the CDR3 is 13 residues. Germline V gene lookup returns CDR1 SEHNR and CDR2 FQNEAQ (reference sequence). For the CDR3, the DNA is TGTGCCAGCAGCCTCGGGACAACAGATACGCAGTATTTT. Residues: CASSLGTTDTQYF.

The chain couples TRBV3-1 (or the pseudogene TRBV3-2) to TRBJ2-7, with TRBD2 matching 16 bases. Losses at the gene ends were 4 bases for V and 0 bases for J; bases not matched to a gene: 6. The CDR3 covers 18 residues. Germline lookup yields CDR1 LGHDT and CDR2 YNNKEL (reference sequence). CDR3: CASSLGLAGGPLSYEQYF. CDR3 DNA sequence: TGTGCCAGCAGCCTGGGACTAGCGGGAGGGCCCCTCTCCTACGAGCAGTACTTC.

V is TRBV27 and J is TRBJ1-2; the match to TRBD1 covers 10 bases. CDR1 and CDR2 (germline): MNHEY, SMNVEV (reference sequence). With 4 bases clipped from V and 8 bases from J, the junction kept 10 bases outside the gene matches. CDR3 size: 15 residues. The DNA of the CDR3 is TGTGCCAGCAGTTCCCCGGGACAGGGGTTTCGCGGCTACACCTTC. It codes for CASSSPGQGFRGYTF.